The 20 T cell receptor beta chains below were found in one sample sequenced in a study of multiple sclerosis patients with progressive multifocal leukoencephalopathy. Time point meaning: before natalizumab initiation. Profiling relied on immunoSEQ multiplex PCR, and the TCRdb table lists in-frame clones only, not all of them. The data contain approximately 27,000 clones, 88% of them singletons. The source material was PBMCs. Receptors originate from a human donor with multiple sclerosis.

The V gene is TRBV12-5, the J gene TRBJ2-5; D is possibly TRBD1 (6 bases). The better agreement between TRBJ2-7 and the DNA end casts doubt on the J call. Germline CDR1 is LGHNT and CDR2 is FRNRAP. The CDR3 spans 12 residues. Here the CDR3 reads CASGLDRGEQYF. CDR3 sequence (DNA): TGTGCTAGTGGCCTGGACAGAGGCGAGCAGTACTTC.

V gene TRBV6-5 combines with J gene TRBJ1-5; 10 bases fit TRBD1. Germline lookup yields CDR1 MNHEY and CDR2 SVGAGI. The CDR3 is 15 amino acids. Germline trimming cut 6 bases from V and 7 bases from J; bases unmatched to any gene: 9. The CDR3 DNA sequence: TGTGCCAGCAGCCTGGGGACAGGGGCACAGCAGCCCCAGCATTTT. Amino acid sequence: CASSLGTGAQQPQHF.

V usage is TRBV6-1 and J usage is TRBJ1-2, with D hard to call. The CDR3 covers 15 residues. The germline V gene encodes CDR1 MNHNS and CDR2 SASEGT. V lost 4 bases and J 4 bases, leaving 16 bases between the germline ends. CDR3 sequence: CASSVDRFPLYGYTF. The CDR3 bases are TGTGCCAGCAGTGTTGACCGCTTCCCCCTCTATGGCTACACCTTC.

This chain joins TRBV6-1 and TRBJ1-2; D is undetermined. The V end lost 3 bases, the J end lost 8 bases, and 22 bases lay between the germline ends. The CDR3 length is 16 residues. Germline assignment: CDR1 MNHNS and CDR2 SASEGT. The DNA of the CDR3 is TGTGCCAGCAGTGACCCATTTAGGAGGACGGAGGAGGGCTACACCTTC. Translation: CASSDPFRRTEEGYTF.

This rearrangement joins TRBV5-5 to TRBJ2-3; D remains ambiguous. The CDR3 is made up of 11 amino acids. V was cut by 7 bases and J by 7 bases, with 10 bases left in between. CDR1 and CDR2 from the germline V gene are SGHKS and YYEKEE (reference sequence). CDR3 protein: CASHGVNTQYF. The CDR3 DNA reads TGTGCCAGCCATGGGGTGAATACGCAGTATTTT.

The rearrangement joins TRBV5-1 to TRBJ2-7; 7 bases match TRBD1. Germline V gene data show CDR1 as SGHRS and CDR2 as YFSETQ. V lost 2 bases and J lost 3; bases outside the gene matches: 11. CDR3 length: 16 residues. This CDR3 is CASSFIAGQAYYEQYF. The DNA for the CDR3 is TGCGCCAGCAGCTTCATTGCCGGACAGGCCTACTACGAGCAGTACTTC. Filled out from reference TRBV5-1 and TRBJ2-7, the complete variable domain reads KAGVTQTPRYLIKTRGQQVTLSCSPISGHRSVSWYQQTPGQGLQFLFEYFSETQRNKGNFPGRFSGRQFSNSRSEMNVSTLELGDSALYLCASSFIAGQAYYEQYFGPGTRLTVT.

The chain links TRBV7-3 to TRBJ1-1, with no clear D. Trimming removed 2 bases from V and 0 bases from J, with 16 bases in between. Germline CDR1 and CDR2: SGHTA and FQGTGA. The CDR3 spans 17 residues. The CDR3 region is CASSLHLQKAMNTEAFF. DNA for the CDR3: TGTGCCAGCAGCTTACACCTACAAAAGGCGATGAACACTGAAGCTTTCTTT.

The gene calls are TRBV7-3 and TRBJ1-2, with D unresolved. Germline loops: CDR1 SGHTA, CDR2 FQGTGA. The CDR3 extends over 15 amino acids. The ends were cut back, 2 bases at V and 6 bases at J, with 16 bases in the middle. CDR3 amino acids: CASSLGFGGTDGYTF. The CDR3 DNA is TGTGCCAGCAGCTTAGGATTTGGAGGAACCGATGGCTACACCTTC.

This chain joins TRBV29-1 and TRBJ2-5, with 8 bases that match TRBD2. V gave up 0 bases and J gave up 3 bases; unmatched junction bases: 9. CDR3 length: 16 residues. CDR1 is SQVTM and CDR2 is ANQGSEA in the germline V gene. The CDR3 here is CSVEDPLAGREETQYF. The CDR3, as DNA: TGCAGCGTTGAAGACCCGCTAGCGGGTAGGGAAGAGACCCAGTACTTC.

The rearrangement joins TRBV11-2 to TRBJ1-1, with D possibly being TRBD1 (6 bases). The V end was cut by 8 bases, the J end by 0 bases, with 22 bases between. Germline CDR1 reads SGHAT; CDR2 reads FQNNGV. The length of the CDR3 is 17 residues. The CDR3 nucleotides are TGTGCCAGCCTACCGGTCGTCGGGGGGCGCCTGAACACTGAAGCTTTCTTT. Amino acids: CASLPVVGGRLNTEAFF.

The chain couples TRBV28 to TRBJ1-2; D possibly corresponds to TRBD1 (5 bases). V was trimmed by 5 bases and J by 1 base, leaving 17 bases between them. The CDR3 extends over 16 amino acids. Looked up from germline, CDR1 is MDHEN and CDR2 is SYDVKM. CDR3 sequence: CASSPRTGRVNYGYTF. In nucleotides, the CDR3 is TGTGCCAGCAGTCCTCGTACAGGCCGGGTTAACTATGGCTACACCTTC.

This sequence joins TRBV6-1 and TRBJ1-5; no reliable D call. V dropped 5 bases and J dropped 0 bases, with 11 bases sitting between them. Germline V gives CDR1 MNHNS, CDR2 SASEGT. CDR3 length: 15 residues. The DNA for the CDR3 is TGTGCCAGCAGTTTAGACGGATATAGCAATCAGCCCCAGCATTTT. It encodes CASSLDGYSNQPQHF.

Comment on this clone: The sample carries other DNA sequences with the same CDR3. The chain combines TRBV18 with TRBJ2-2; no clear D. V gave up 5 bases and J gave up 3 bases, with 7 bases separating them. The CDR3 extends over 13 amino acids. From germline, CDR1 is KGHSH and CDR2 LQKENI. The CDR3 DNA sequence: TGTGCCAGCTCAGGAGACTACACCGGGGAGCTGTTTTTT. This encodes CASSGDYTGELFF.

The V and J genes are TRBV5-4 and TRBJ2-1; D gene unclear. CDR3 length equals 15 residues. Germline V lookup: CDR1 SGHNT, CDR2 YYREEE (reference sequence). V was shortened by 4 bases and J by 0 bases, with 11 bases between the two germline ends. CDR3 coding DNA: TGTGCCAGCAGCATTCCTTCCTTCTCCTACAATGAGCAGTTCTTC. As protein: CASSIPSFSYNEQFF.

The rearrangement links TRBV10-3 to TRBJ1-5, with TRBD1 identical over 8 bases. V dropped 6 bases and J dropped 0; count of bases not matched to a gene: 10. Germline CDR1 ENHRY, CDR2 SYGVKD. The CDR3 has 17 residues. CDR3 protein: CAISVGTGHNSNQPQHF. The CDR3 bases are TGTGCCATCAGCGTAGGGACAGGTCATAATAGCAATCAGCCCCAGCATTTT.

In its sample, this clone was seen once. Distinct nucleotide sequences in the sample also encode this CDR3. V is TRBV6-4 and J is TRBJ2-1, with 7 bases matching TRBD2. The CDR3 extends over 15 amino acids. Germline V CDR1 and CDR2: MRHNA, SNTAGT. V lost 3 bases, J lost 7 bases, and 9 bases stayed unmatched. The CDR3: CASSEGLGGNNEQFF. In DNA form, the CDR3 reads TGTGCCAGCAGTGAAGGGCTGGGGGGGAATAATGAGCAGTTCTTC.

V and J are TRBV11-1 and TRBJ2-6, with 13 bases fitting TRBD2. The ends lost 5 bases at V and 2 bases at J; junction bases unmatched: 6. Germline V gene lookup returns CDR1 SGHAT and CDR2 FQDESV (reference sequence). This CDR3 region has 18 residues. CDR3 loop: CASSHWTSGGAGANVLTF. In DNA form, the CDR3 reads TGTGCCAGCAGCCATTGGACTAGCGGGGGTGCTGGGGCCAACGTCCTGACTTTC.

V is TRBV4-2 and J is TRBJ2-1; 11 positions agree with TRBD1. The CDR3 has 15 residues. With V trimmed by 4 bases and J by 7 bases, 6 bases remained unmatched. Germline V gene lookup returns CDR1 LGHNA and CDR2 YNFKEQ. The CDR3 reads CASSRRGTGGNEQFF. The DNA for the CDR3 is TGTGCCAGCAGCCGCAGGGGGACAGGGGGGAATGAGCAGTTCTTC.

V gene TRBV27 combines with J gene TRBJ1-2; tentative D call: TRBD1 (6 bases). CDR1 is MNHEY, CDR2 SMNVEV, per germline (reference sequence). This CDR3 contains 15 residues. The germline V and J ends were trimmed by 4 bases and 6 bases, with 18 bases remaining between them. CDR3 loop: CASSSRGGHGDGYTF. Here the CDR3 DNA reads TGTGCCAGCAGTTCGCGCGGGGGACACGGGGATGGCTACACCTTC.

The CDR3 bases are TGTGCCAGCAGTTTACAGGAAATTCCGGCGCGCGGGGAGCTGTTTTTT. It specifies CASSLQEIPARGELFF. The chain combines TRBV27 with TRBJ2-2; D uncertain. This CDR3 has 16 amino acids. V was trimmed by 2 bases and J by 7 bases, leaving 17 bases between them. Germline values: CDR1 MNHEY, CDR2 SMNVEV (reference sequence).